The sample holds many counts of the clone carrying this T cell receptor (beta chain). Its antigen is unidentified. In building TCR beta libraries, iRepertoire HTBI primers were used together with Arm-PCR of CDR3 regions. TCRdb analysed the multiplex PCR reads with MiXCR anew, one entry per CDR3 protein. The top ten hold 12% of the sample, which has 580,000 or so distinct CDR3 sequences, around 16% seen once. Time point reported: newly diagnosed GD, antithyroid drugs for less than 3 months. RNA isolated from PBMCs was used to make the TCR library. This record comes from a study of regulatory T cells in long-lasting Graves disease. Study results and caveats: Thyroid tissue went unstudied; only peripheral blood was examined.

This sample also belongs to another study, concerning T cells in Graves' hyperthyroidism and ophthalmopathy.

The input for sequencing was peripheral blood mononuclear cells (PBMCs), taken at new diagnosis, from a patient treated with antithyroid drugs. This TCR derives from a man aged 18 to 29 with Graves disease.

The CDR3 sequence is CSATAGGGSNEQFF. The DNA for the CDR3 is TGCAGTGCCACAGCGGGAGGAGGTTCGAATGAGCAGTTCTTC. The chain joins TRBV20-1 to TRBJ2-1; 9 positions match TRBD2. The V gene's germline CDR1 is DFQATT and CDR2 SNEGSKA (reference sequence). This CDR3 spans 14 amino acids. Germline trimming cut 6 bases from V and 7 bases from J; bases unmatched to any gene: 10.